The 13 T cell receptor beta chains in this list originate from one sample, sequenced in a study of blood T cell repertoires in COVID-19. Data came from immunoSEQ multiplex PCR; TCRdb stores just in-frame clones and leaves some out. The data contain about 100,000 clones, 80% to 95% of them singletons. The sequenced sample consisted of peripheral blood. Receptors were obtained from a man between 18 and 35 years old with COVID-19, enrolled during active disease.

The chain uses TRBV28 and TRBJ1-1; 7 bases match TRBD1. The CDR3 runs to 15 residues. CDR1 MDHEN and CDR2 SYDVKM come from the germline V gene. Trimming took 3 bases from V and 6 from J; bases not matched to a gene: 10. The CDR3, as DNA: TGTGCCAGCAGTTTTCTAGACAGGGTGGGCGCTGAAGCTTTCTTT. Translated: CASSFLDRVGAEAFF.

This clone was detected only once. The V gene is TRBV7-2, the J gene TRBJ2-7; 8 nucleotides match TRBD1. CDR1 is SGHTA, CDR2 FQGNSA, per germline. The CDR3 covers 16 residues. Trimming took 1 base from V and 3 from J; bases not matched to a gene: 8. The CDR3 loop is CASSLDSRTGHYEQYF. In DNA form, the CDR3 reads TGTGCCAGCAGCTTAGATTCTAGGACAGGGCACTACGAGCAGTACTTC.

The J gene is TRBJ2-2, the V gene TRBV2; TRBD1 agrees at 7 bases. The CDR3 is made up of 14 amino acids. Germline V gene data show CDR1 as SNHLY and CDR2 as FYNNEI. V was clipped by 4 bases and J by 5 bases; unmatched bases: 4. The DNA for the CDR3 is TGTGCCAGCAGTGGTACAGGGGCTACCGGGGAGCTGTTTTTT. It translates to CASSGTGATGELFF. The entire variable domain, with the rest obtained from reference TRBV2 and TRBJ2-2, is as follows: EPEVTQTPSHQVTQMGQEVILRCVPISNHLYFYWYRQILGQKVEFLVSFYNNEISEKSEIFDDQFSVERPDGSNFTLKIRSTKLEDSAMYFCASSGTGATGELFFGEGSRLTVL.

J is TRBJ2-1 and V is TRBV19, with 9 bases lining up with TRBD2. The V segment lost 5 bases and the J segment 5 bases; nucleotides outside the gene matches: 7. CDR3 size: 15 residues. Germline V CDR1 and CDR2: LNHDA, SQIVND (reference sequence). The CDR3 loop reads CASSDGLAPNNEQFF. In DNA form, the CDR3 reads TGTGCCAGTAGTGATGGACTAGCGCCTAACAATGAGCAGTTCTTC.

On this clone: A read error may produce the germline difference seen at one junction end. J is TRBJ1-4 and V is TRBV29-1; possibly TRBD1 for D (5 bases). The CDR3 loop spans 13 amino acids. The germline gives CDR1 SQVTM, CDR2 ANQGSEA. The chain's CDR3 is CSARAGSHEKLLF. The CDR3 DNA is TGCAGCGCCCGCGCAGGGTCTCACGAAAAACTGCTTTTT.

This chain connects TRBV4-3 to TRBJ1-5; no reliable D call. V was clipped by 5 bases and J by 7 bases, with 12 bases between them. CDR1 and CDR2 from the germline V gene are LGHNA and YSLEER. This CDR3 has 13 residues. Here the CDR3 DNA reads TGCGCCAGCAGCTCTGACTCGAGGCAGCCCCAGCATTTT. Its protein is CASSSDSRQPQHF.

This chain links TRBV11-2 with TRBJ2-7, with 8 bases aligning to TRBD2. This CDR3 is built from 14 residues. Germline CDR1 is SGHAT and CDR2 is FQNNGV. J lost 0 bases, V lost 4 bases, and 2 bases had no gene match. The chain's CDR3 is CASSSGLASYEQYF. CDR3 coding DNA: TGTGCCAGCAGCTCCGGACTAGCCTCCTACGAGCAGTACTTC. The entire variable domain, with the rest obtained from reference TRBV11-2 and TRBJ2-7, is as follows: EAGVAQSPRYKIIEKRQSVAFWCNPISGHATLYWYQQILGQGPKLLIQFQNNGVVDDSQLPKDRFSAERLKGVDSTLKIQPAKLEDSAVYLCASSSGLASYEQYFGPGTRLTVT.

Remarks on this clone: Mismatch with germline at one junction end may stem from a read error. The chain has TRBV9 and TRBJ1-4, with D possibly matching TRBD1 (6 bases). This CDR3 region has 14 residues. The germline V gene has CDR1 SGDLS and CDR2 YYNGEE. CDR3 DNA: TGTGCCAGCAGCCTGGGGGCAACTAATGAAAAACTGCTTTTT. This encodes CASSLGATNEKLLF.

This chain joins TRBV12-3 or TRBV12-4 and TRBJ1-5; no clear D gene. CDR3 size: 13 residues. V dropped 3 bases and J dropped 6 bases, with 9 bases sitting between them. This CDR3 reads CASSFIPGQPQHF. DNA for the CDR3: TGTGCCAGCAGTTTTATCCCGGGTCAGCCCCAGCATTTT.

This clone is a singleton in its sample. This chain links TRBV7-2 with TRBJ2-1; 9 bases map to TRBD2. V lost 0 bases, J lost 16 bases, and 4 bases stayed unmatched. The CDR3 consists of 12 residues. CDR1 is SGHTA and CDR2 is FQGNSA in the germline V gene. The CDR3 loop is CASSLAGLAKFF. The CDR3 nucleotides are TGTGCCAGCAGCTTAGCGGGACTAGCTAAATTCTTC.

The chain links TRBV11-3 to TRBJ2-7, with D tentatively TRBD1 (5 bases). Trimming pared 2 bases from V and 3 bases from J, leaving 11 bases between. The length of the CDR3 is 14 residues. Germline V gene data show CDR1 as SGHNT and CDR2 as YENEEA. The CDR3 spells CASSLRGMGYEQYF. CDR3 DNA: TGTGCCAGCAGCTTAAGGGGAATGGGCTACGAGCAGTACTTC.

This sequence joins TRBV13 and TRBJ2-7; D might be TRBD2 (6 bases). The CDR3 spans 15 residues. V gave up 4 bases and J gave up 0 bases, with 13 bases separating them. Germline V CDR1 and CDR2: PRHDT, FYEKMQ (reference sequence). The CDR3 sequence is CASSWHVSGSYEQYF. The CDR3 nucleotides are TGTGCCAGCAGCTGGCATGTTAGCGGCTCCTACGAGCAGTACTTC. Full variable domain (rest looked up from reference TRBV13 and TRBJ2-7): AAGVIQSPRHLIKEKRETATLKCYPIPRHDTVYWYQQGPGQDPQFLISFYEKMQSDKGSIPDRFSAQQFSDYHSELNMSSLELGDSALYFCASSWHVSGSYEQYFGPGTRLTVT.

The chain links TRBV15 to TRBJ2-2; no firm D call. Germline values: CDR1 LNHNV, CDR2 YYDKDF (reference sequence). CDR3 length: 14 residues. Trimming pared 1 base from V and 3 bases from J, leaving 6 bases between. Here the CDR3 DNA reads TGTGCCACCAGCAGAGTAGACTACACCGGGGAGCTGTTTTTT. Protein sequence: CATSRVDYTGELFF.